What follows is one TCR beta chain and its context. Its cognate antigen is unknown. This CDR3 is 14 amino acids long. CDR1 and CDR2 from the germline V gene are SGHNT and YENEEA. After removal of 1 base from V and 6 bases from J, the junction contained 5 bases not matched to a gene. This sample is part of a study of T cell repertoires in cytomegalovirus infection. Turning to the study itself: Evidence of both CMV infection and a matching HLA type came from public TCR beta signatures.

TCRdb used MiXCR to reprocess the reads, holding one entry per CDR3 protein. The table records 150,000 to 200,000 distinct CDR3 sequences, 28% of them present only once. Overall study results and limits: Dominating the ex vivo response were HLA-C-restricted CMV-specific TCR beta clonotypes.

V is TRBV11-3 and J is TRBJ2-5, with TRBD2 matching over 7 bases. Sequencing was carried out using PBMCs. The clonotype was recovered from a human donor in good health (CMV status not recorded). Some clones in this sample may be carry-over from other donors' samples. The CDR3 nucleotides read TGTGCCAGCAGCTTAGGTGGGGGAGGGCAGACCCAGTACTTC. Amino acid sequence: CASSLGGGGQTQYF.